The clone carrying this T cell receptor beta chain was seen a few times. This specimen belongs to a study of cytomegalovirus exposure and HLA in healthy donors. Study in general: Researchers found that roughly 80% of over 350 genotyped donors fell within the Caucasian-associated ancestry cluster.

Germline CDR1 reads LGHNA; CDR2 reads YNFKEQ. This CDR3 is built from 15 residues. V lost 0 bases and J lost 6; bases outside the gene matches: 2. The study ran its PCR with 60 Vbeta and 13 Jbeta primers. Assay used: immunoSEQ multiplex PCR; TCRdb lists only in-frame clones, some missing. The sample holds roughly 180,000 clones, roughly a tenth seen once. Source material: PBMCs. The sequence was obtained from a young woman in good health and CMV-seropositive. This sequence joins TRBV4-2 and TRBJ2-1; 10 bases match TRBD2. CDR3 protein: CASSQESGRGNEQFF. The DNA for the CDR3 is TGTGCCAGCAGCCAAGAAAGCGGGAGGGGCAATGAGCAGTTCTTC.